This entry concerns a single T cell receptor beta chain. This specimen belongs to a study of shared clonotypes between healthy human individuals. Sequencing used immunoSEQ multiplex PCR; TCRdb keeps in-frame clones, though not all of them. The sample contains more than 2 million clones, 85% to 95% of which appear only once. The germline V and J ends were trimmed by 4 bases and 3 bases, with 10 bases remaining between them. Germline CDR1 is LGHNA and CDR2 is YSLEER. This CDR3 contains 13 residues. Material: naive CD4+ T cells sorted from blood. Subset defined: CD45RA+ positively selected. The clonotype originates from a young man in good health. The chain uses TRBV4-3 and TRBJ2-7, with a tentative D call TRBD1 (6 bases). The CDR3 loop is CASSREQGYEQYF. The CDR3 nucleotides are TGCGCCAGCAGCCGAGAACAGGGCTACGAGCAGTACTTC.